In its sample, the clone carrying this T cell receptor (beta chain) was seen a few times. The CDR3 extends over 14 amino acids. Germline V gives CDR1 ENHRY, CDR2 SYGVKD. Germline trimming cut 8 bases from V and 10 bases from J; bases unmatched to any gene: 10. The data originate from a study of radiotherapy plus CTLA-4 blockade in lung cancer. The table came from immunoSEQ multiplex PCR; TCRdb's copy has only in-frame clones and leaves some out. Altogether about 45,000 clones are present, 63% being singletons, with the ten largest covering 15% to 20%. The specimen comprised peripheral blood, sampled from a patient treated with radiotherapy plus ipilimumab. This clonotype was obtained from a human donor with non-small cell lung cancer who had a partial response to radiotherapy plus ipilimumab. This rearrangement joins TRBV10-3 to TRBJ2-1, with TRBD2 matching over 11 bases. The CDR3 region is CAIGTSGTLGEQFF. CDR3 DNA sequence: TGTGCCATCGGGACTAGCGGCACACTAGGCGAGCAGTTCTTC.